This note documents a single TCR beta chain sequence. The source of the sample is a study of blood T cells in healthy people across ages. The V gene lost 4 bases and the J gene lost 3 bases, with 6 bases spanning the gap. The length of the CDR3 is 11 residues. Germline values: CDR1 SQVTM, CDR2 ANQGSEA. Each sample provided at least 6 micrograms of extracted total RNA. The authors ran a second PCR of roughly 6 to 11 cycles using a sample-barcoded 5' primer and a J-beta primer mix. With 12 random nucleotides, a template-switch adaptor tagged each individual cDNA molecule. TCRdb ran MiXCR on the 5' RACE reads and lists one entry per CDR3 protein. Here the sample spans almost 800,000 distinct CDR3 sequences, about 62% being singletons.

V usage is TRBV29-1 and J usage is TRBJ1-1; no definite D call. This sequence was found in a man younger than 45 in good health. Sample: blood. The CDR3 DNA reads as TGCAGCGTTGGCGGGGACACTGAAGCTTTCTTT. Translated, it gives CSVGGDTEAFF.